This paragraph covers one TCR beta chain sequence. Trimming pared 7 bases from V and 5 bases from J, leaving 17 bases between. This CDR3 has 14 residues. Arm-PCR of CDR3 regions and iRepertoire HTBI primers were used to build TCR beta libraries. Original handling: Segment identification across samples yielded 50 to 80 TRBV and roughly 14 TRBJ segments. TCRdb re-called the multiplex PCR reads with MiXCR, one entry per CDR3 protein. The V and J calls reflect TCRdb's pipeline rather than the authors' work. The sample has hundreds of thousands of distinct CDR3 sequences, approximately 31% seen once; the top ten hold around 40%. The sample belongs to a study of regulatory T cells in long-lasting Graves disease. Time point in this sample: persistent/refractory GD, antithyroid drugs over 5 years with positive TRAb. PBMCs were the source of the RNA used for TCR sequencing.

The source material was peripheral blood mononuclear cells (PBMCs), sampled when the disease was refractory, from a patient treated with antithyroid drugs. The clonotype originates from a female donor with Graves disease. The rearrangement uses TRBV12-3 or TRBV12-4 and TRBJ1-1, with a possible D match to TRBD1 (5 bases). The CDR3 bases are TGTGCCAGCACTCCCGGGGCAGGGCTTACTGAAGCTTTCTTT. Translated: CASTPGAGLTEAFF.